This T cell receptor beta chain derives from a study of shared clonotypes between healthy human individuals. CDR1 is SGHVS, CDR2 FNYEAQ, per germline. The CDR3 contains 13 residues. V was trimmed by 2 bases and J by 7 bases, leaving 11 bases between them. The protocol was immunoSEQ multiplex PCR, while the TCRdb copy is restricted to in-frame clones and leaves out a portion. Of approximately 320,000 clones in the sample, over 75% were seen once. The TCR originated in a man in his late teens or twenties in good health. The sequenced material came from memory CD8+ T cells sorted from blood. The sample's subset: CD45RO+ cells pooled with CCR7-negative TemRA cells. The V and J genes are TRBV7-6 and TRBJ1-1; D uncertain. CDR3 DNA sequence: TGTGCCAGCAGCTTAATGTTGGAGGATGAAGCTTTCTTT. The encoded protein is CASSLMLEDEAFF.